These T cell receptor beta chains were read from a single sample in a study of cytomegalovirus exposure and HLA in healthy donors. Method: immunoSEQ multiplex PCR; TCRdb's copy keeps in-frame clones and lacks some. The table lists 100,000 to 150,000 clones, around 86% of them singletons. Source material: PBMCs. The receptors derive from a woman between 18 and 30 years old in good health and CMV-seronegative. Both conserved end residues are part of each CDR3. The D gene is left open where the match is weak. Some rows mark clone size as missing; the rest say once, few, many or name a class of expanded clone.

J | size | V | D | CDR3 | DNA
TRBJ1-1 | NA | TRBV29-1 | NA | CSAVGSADEAFF | TGCAGCGCCGTGGGTAGTGCGGATGAAGCTTTCTTT
TRBJ1-2 | once | TRBV18 | NA | CASSPPVRVGGYTF | TGTGCCAGCTCACCACCCGTCCGGGTTGGTGGCTACACCTTC
TRBJ2-2 | NA | TRBV19 | TRBD1 | CASSLQGAGELFF | TGTGCCAGTAGTCTGCAGGGGGCCGGGGAGCTGTTTTTT
TRBJ2-3 | once | TRBV5-5 | TRBD1 | CASSLPQGVPTDTQYF | TGTGCCAGCAGCTTACCACAGGGGGTCCCCACAGATACGCAGTATTTT
TRBJ2-1 | NA | TRBV2 | TRBD2 | CASSDHLAGRNEQFF | TGTGCCAGCAGTGACCACTTAGCGGGAAGGAATGAGCAGTTCTTC
TRBJ1-2 | NA | TRBV4-1 | TRBD1 | CASSLAGTGLSALGYTF | TGCGCCAGCAGCCTGGCCGGGACAGGGCTTTCGGCGCTTGGCTACACCTTC
TRBJ1-2 | NA | TRBV7-9 | NA | CASSSEAGYGYTF | TGTGCCAGCAGCTCCGAGGCGGGGTATGGCTACACCTTC
TRBJ1-1 | NA | TRBV7-9 | NA | CASSLPVGTEAFF | TGTGCCAGCAGCTTACCCGTCGGGACTGAAGCTTTCTTT
TRBJ2-5 | NA | TRBV10-2 | NA | CASSSDSFRRGQETQYF | TGCGCCAGCAGTTCAGACAGTTTCCGACGAGGACAAGAGACCCAGTACTTC
TRBJ2-7 | NA | TRBV6-1 | TRBD1 | CASSDHRGPNEQYF | TGTGCCAGCAGTGACCACAGGGGGCCCAACGAGCAGTACTTC
TRBJ2-1 | NA | TRBV7-9 | TRBD1 | CASSWKGQGAGEQFF | TGTGCCAGCAGCTGGAAGGGACAGGGGGCGGGTGAGCAGTTCTTC
TRBJ1-3 | NA | TRBV5-1 | NA | CASSLDTGYGNTIYF | TGCGCCAGCAGCTTGGACACAGGTTATGGAAACACCATATATTTT
TRBJ1-3 | NA | TRBV4-2 | NA | CASSQVAGQGRNTIYF | TGTGCCAGCAGCCAAGTGGCGGGGCAGGGAAGAAACACCATATATTTT
TRBJ1-5 | NA | TRBV4-1 | NA | CASSQGARGGLYQPQHF | TGCGCCAGCAGCCAAGGGGCCCGGGGGGGGCTTTATCAGCCCCAGCATTTT
TRBJ2-7 | NA | TRBV19 | TRBD1 | CASSPAGTGPYEQYF | TGTGCCAGTAGTCCAGCCGGGACAGGGCCCTACGAGCAGTACTTC
TRBJ1-4 | NA | TRBV4-2 | NA | CASSQGSGAGNEKLFF | TGTGCCAGCAGCCAAGGTTCAGGGGCAGGTAATGAAAAACTGTTTTTT
TRBJ2-1 | NA | TRBV5-1 | TRBD1 | CASRTRQGSYNEQFF | TGCGCCAGCAGGACACGACAGGGATCCTACAATGAGCAGTTCTTC
TRBJ2-7 | NA | TRBV13 | NA | CASSFGRGTYEQYF | TGTGCCAGCAGCTTTGGGCGCGGGACCTACGAGCAGTACTTC
TRBJ2-1 | NA | TRBV6-5 | TRBD1 | CASSYPPGQGGDEQFF | TGTGCCAGCAGTTACCCCCCGGGACAGGGGGGGGATGAGCAGTTCTTC
TRBJ1-1 | NA | TRBV13 | TRBD1 | CASSLRSGGPTEAFF | TGTGCCAGCAGCTTAAGATCAGGGGGCCCCACTGAAGCTTTCTTT
TRBJ2-7 | NA | TRBV14 | NA | CASSHWDNQYEQYF | TGTGCCAGCAGCCACTGGGACAACCAGTACGAGCAGTACTTC
TRBJ2-5 | NA | TRBV28 | TRBD1 | CASRHGQGARETQYF | TGTGCCAGCAGACACGGACAGGGGGCGAGGGAGACCCAGTACTTC
TRBJ2-7 | NA | TRBV7-9 | NA | CASSTTVYEQYF | TGTGCCAGCAGCACGACAGTCTACGAGCAGTACTTC
TRBJ2-6 | NA | TRBV4-1 | TRBD1 | CASSQGQGITAGANVLTF | TGCGCCAGCAGCCAGGGACAGGGCATTACTGCTGGGGCCAACGTCCTGACTTTC
TRBJ1-2 | NA | TRBV11-2 | NA | CASSFAGAPSYGYTF | TGTGCCAGCAGCTTCGCAGGGGCCCCGAGCTATGGCTACACCTTC
TRBJ2-7 | NA | TRBV7-2 | TRBD2 | CASSPSQREFYEQYF | TGTGCCAGCAGTCCCTCACAGCGGGAGTTTTACGAGCAGTACTTC
TRBJ2-7 | once | TRBV27 | NA | CASTKSGNFLGYEQYF | TGTGCCAGCACCAAATCAGGCAATTTCTTAGGTTACGAGCAGTACTTC
TRBJ2-7 | NA | TRBV7-9 | NA | CASSRPTSLEQYF | TGTGCCAGCAGCCGCCCGACTAGTCTCGAGCAGTACTTC
TRBJ2-7 | NA | TRBV2 | NA | CASSADRWIYF | TGTGCCAGCAGCGCTGACAGGTGGATCTACTTC
TRBJ1-5 | few | TRBV5-1 | NA | CASSLGIDQPQHF | TGCGCCAGCAGCTTGGGTATCGATCAGCCCCAGCATTTT
TRBJ2-5 | once | TRBV5-1 | TRBD1 | CASSSGDRGRLKTQYF | TGCGCCAGCAGCTCTGGGGACAGGGGGCGATTGAAGACCCAGTACTTC
TRBJ2-3 | NA | TRBV6-5 | NA | CASSLPGADTQYF | TGTGCCAGCTCACTTCCGGGAGCTGATACGCAGTATTTT
TRBJ2-2 | NA | TRBV11-2 | NA | CASLLTGELFF | TGTGCCAGCCTTCTTACCGGGGAGCTGTTTTTT
TRBJ1-1 | NA | TRBV11-2 | NA | CASSSLREGGGTEAFF | TGTGCCAGCAGCTCCCTCCGGGAGGGAGGAGGCACTGAAGCTTTCTTT
TRBJ2-2 | NA | TRBV6-5 | NA | CASSYAVQGNTGELFF | TGTGCCAGCAGTTACGCGGTACAGGGGAACACCGGGGAGCTGTTTTTT
TRBJ2-7 | NA | TRBV29-1 | NA | CSVEETGKPYEQYF | TGCAGCGTTGAAGAAACAGGGAAACCCTACGAGCAGTACTTC
TRBJ2-7 | NA | TRBV19 | TRBD1 | CASSIATGDLSYEQYF | TGTGCCAGTAGTATAGCTACAGGGGATCTCTCCTACGAGCAGTACTTC
TRBJ1-1 | NA | TRBV7-2 | TRBD1 | CASSRTGMNTEAFF | TGTGCCAGCAGCCGGACAGGGATGAACACTGAAGCTTTCTTT
TRBJ1-1 | NA | TRBV15 | NA | CATSQQPEPPEAFF | TGTGCCACCAGCCAACAACCCGAACCACCTGAAGCTTTCTTT
TRBJ2-7 | once | TRBV7-8 | NA | CASSLRRFLAGQRSYEQYF | TGTGCCAGCAGCTTAAGGAGGTTCTTGGCGGGCCAACGATCCTACGAGCAGTACTTC
TRBJ2-1 | few | TRBV13 | TRBD2 | CASSPGTSGSEKFF | TGTGCCAGCAGCCCAGGGACTAGCGGGAGTGAGAAGTTCTTC
TRBJ2-3 | NA | TRBV29-1 | NA | CSAEGSYTDTQYF | TGCAGCGCCGAGGGAAGCTACACAGATACGCAGTATTTT